The clone carrying this T cell receptor (beta chain) turned up a few times. Antigen unknown. These gene names are mouse names. The read halts 4 residues ahead of the CDR3 end, with the missing end drawn from the germline J gene. The sample comes from a study of CD8+ T cells in alopecia areata. Study context: Female roughly 7-11-week-old C3H/HeJ recipients received skin from 6-12-month-old C3H/HeJ graft donors with spontaneous alopecia.

The germline V and J ends were trimmed by 0 bases and 5 bases, with 6 bases remaining between them. The germline CDR1 and CDR2 sequences are NNHNN and SYGAGS (reference sequence). The CDR3 contains 13 residues. The sequencing template was cDNA reverse transcribed from extracted RNA. The data were produced by immunoSEQ multiplex PCR, yet TCRdb's version contains in-frame clones alone and is incomplete. The sample holds some 110,000 clones, and no clone turns up only once. General study points: The study found higher clonality in lesional than normal scalp, especially in alopecia totalis/universalis.

This sequence originates from a C3H/HeJ mouse with alopecia areata. MHC haplotype of the mouse line: H2-k. Sequencing used lesional skin. J is TRBJ2-1 and V is TRBV13-2; no firm D call. CDR3 DNA (partial): TGTGCCAGCGGTGATGGACTTAATGCT. Amino acid sequence: CASGDGLNA. The full CDR3 protein reads CASGDGLNAEQFF.